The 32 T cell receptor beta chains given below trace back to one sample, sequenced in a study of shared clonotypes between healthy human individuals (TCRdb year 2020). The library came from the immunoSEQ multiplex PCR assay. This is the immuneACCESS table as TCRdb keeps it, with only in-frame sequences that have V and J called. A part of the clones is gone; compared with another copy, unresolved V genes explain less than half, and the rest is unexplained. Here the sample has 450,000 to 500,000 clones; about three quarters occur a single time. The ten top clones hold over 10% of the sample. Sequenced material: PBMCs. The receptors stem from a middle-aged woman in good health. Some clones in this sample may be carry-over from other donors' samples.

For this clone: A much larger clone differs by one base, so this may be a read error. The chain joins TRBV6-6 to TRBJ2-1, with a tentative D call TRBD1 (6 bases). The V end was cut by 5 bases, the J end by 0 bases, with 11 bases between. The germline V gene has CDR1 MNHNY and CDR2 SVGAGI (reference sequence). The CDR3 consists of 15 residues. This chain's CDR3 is CASSVGQNSYNEQFF. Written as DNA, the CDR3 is TGTGCCAGCAGTGTCGGACAGAACTCCTACAATGAGCAGTTCTTC.

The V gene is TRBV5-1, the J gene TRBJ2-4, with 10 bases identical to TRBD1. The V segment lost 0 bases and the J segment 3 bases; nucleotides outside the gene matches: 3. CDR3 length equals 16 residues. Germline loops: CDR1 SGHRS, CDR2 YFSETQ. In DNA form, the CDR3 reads TGCGCCAGCAGCTTGGGGACAGGGGGAAACAAAAACATTCAGTACTTC. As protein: CASSLGTGGNKNIQYF. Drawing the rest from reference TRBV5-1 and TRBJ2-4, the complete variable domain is KAGVTQTPRYLIKTRGQQVTLSCSPISGHRSVSWYQQTPGQGLQFLFEYFSETQRNKGNFPGRFSGRQFSNSRSEMNVSTLELGDSALYLCASSLGTGGNKNIQYFGAGTRLSVL.

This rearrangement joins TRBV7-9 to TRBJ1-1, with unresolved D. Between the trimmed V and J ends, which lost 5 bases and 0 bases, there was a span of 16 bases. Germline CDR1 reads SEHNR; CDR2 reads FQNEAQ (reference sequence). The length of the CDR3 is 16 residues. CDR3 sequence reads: CASSMDYGSLNTEAFF. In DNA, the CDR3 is TGTGCCAGCAGCATGGATTATGGCAGCCTGAACACTGAAGCTTTCTTT.

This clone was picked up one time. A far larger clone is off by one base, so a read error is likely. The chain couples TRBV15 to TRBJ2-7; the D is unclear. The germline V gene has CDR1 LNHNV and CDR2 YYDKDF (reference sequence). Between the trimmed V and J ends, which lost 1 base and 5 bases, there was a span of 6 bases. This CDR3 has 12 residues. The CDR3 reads CATSRGEDEQYF. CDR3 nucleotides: TGTGCCACCAGCAGAGGTGAGGACGAGCAGTACTTC.

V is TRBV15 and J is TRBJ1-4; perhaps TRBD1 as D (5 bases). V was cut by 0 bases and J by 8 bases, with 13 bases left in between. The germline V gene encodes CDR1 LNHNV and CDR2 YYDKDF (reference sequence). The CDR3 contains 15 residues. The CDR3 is CATSRDRGETEKLFF. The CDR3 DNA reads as TGTGCCACCAGCAGAGATCGGGGGGAGACGGAAAAACTGTTTTTT. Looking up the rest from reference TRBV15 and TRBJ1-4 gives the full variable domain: DAMVIQNPRYQVTQFGKPVTLSCSQTLNHNVMYWYQQKSSQAPKLLFHYYDKDFNNEADTPDNFQSRRPNTSFCFLDIRSPGLGDTAMYLCATSRDRGETEKLFFGSGTQLSVL.

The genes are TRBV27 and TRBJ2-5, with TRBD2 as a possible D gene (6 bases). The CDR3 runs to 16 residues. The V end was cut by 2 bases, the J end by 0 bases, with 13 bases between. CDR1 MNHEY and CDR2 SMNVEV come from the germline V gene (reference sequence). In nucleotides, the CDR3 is TGTGCCAGCAGTTTAAACGGGGCGGGACACCAAGAGACCCAGTACTTC. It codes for CASSLNGAGHQETQYF.

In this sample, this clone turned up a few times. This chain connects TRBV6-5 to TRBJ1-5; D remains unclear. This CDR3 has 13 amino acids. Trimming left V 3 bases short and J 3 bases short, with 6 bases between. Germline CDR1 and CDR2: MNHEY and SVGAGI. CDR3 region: CASSYRPNQPQHF. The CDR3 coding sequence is TGTGCCAGCAGTTATCGACCCAATCAGCCCCAGCATTTT.

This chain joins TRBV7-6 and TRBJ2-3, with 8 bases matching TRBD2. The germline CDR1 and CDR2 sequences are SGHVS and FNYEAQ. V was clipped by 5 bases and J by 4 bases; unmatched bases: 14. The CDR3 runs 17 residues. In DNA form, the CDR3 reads TGTGCCAGCAGCCTTAGGGGTTTAGCGGGAAGGGCAGATACGCAGTATTTT. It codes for CASSLRGLAGRADTQYF.

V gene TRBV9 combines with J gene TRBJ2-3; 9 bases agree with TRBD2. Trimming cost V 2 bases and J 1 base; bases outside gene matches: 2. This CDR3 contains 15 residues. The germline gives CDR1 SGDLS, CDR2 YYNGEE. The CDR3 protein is CASSVIAGGTDTQYF. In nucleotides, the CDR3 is TGTGCCAGCAGCGTCATAGCGGGAGGCACAGATACGCAGTATTTT.

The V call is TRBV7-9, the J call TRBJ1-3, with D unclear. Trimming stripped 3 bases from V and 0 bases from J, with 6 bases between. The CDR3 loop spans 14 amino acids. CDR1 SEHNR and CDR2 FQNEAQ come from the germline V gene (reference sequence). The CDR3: CASSFPGSGNTIYF. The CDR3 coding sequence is TGTGCCAGCAGCTTTCCAGGCTCTGGAAACACCATATATTTT. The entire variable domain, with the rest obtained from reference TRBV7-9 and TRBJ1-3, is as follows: DTGVSQNPRHKITKRGQNVTFRCDPISEHNRLYWYRQTLGQGPEFLTYFQNEAQLEKSRLLSDRFSAERPKGSFSTLEIQRTEQGDSAMYLCASSFPGSGNTIYFGEGSWLTVV.

Written as DNA, the CDR3 is TGTGCCAGCAGCTTATTGGGGGAGAACACTGAAGCTTTCTTT. It specifies CASSLLGENTEAFF. The chain is built from TRBV7-3 and TRBJ1-1; D is possibly TRBD1 (5 bases). From germline, CDR1 is SGHTA and CDR2 FQGTGA. The CDR3 has 14 amino acids. V lost 2 bases and J lost 1, with 8 bases in between.

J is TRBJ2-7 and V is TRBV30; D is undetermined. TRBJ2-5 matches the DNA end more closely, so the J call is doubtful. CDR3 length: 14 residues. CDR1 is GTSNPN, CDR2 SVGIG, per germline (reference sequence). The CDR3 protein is CAWSVIGNLGTQYF. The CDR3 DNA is TGTGCCTGGAGTGTAATCGGCAACCTTGGGACCCAGTACTTC.

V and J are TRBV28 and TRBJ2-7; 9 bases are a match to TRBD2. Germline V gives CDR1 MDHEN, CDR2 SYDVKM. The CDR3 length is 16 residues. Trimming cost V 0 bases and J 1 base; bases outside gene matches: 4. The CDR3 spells CASSLWDLAGSYEQYF. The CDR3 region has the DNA TGTGCCAGCAGTTTATGGGATCTAGCGGGGTCCTACGAGCAGTACTTC.

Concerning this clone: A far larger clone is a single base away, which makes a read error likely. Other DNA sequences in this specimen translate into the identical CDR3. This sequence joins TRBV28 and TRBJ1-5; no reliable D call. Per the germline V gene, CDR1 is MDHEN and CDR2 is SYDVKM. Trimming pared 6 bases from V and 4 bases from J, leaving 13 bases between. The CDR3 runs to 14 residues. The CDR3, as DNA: TGTGCCAGCAGGTTGGCATTGCTTAATCAGCCCCAGCATTTT. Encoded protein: CASRLALLNQPQHF.

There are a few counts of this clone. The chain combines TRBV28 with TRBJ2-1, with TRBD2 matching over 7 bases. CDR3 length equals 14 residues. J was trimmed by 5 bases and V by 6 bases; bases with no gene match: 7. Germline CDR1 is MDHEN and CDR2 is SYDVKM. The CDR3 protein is CASSFRDYHNEQFF. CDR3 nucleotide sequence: TGTGCCAGCAGCTTTAGGGACTACCACAATGAGCAGTTCTTC. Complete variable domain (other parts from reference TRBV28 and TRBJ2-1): DVKVTQSSRYLVKRTGEKVFLECVQDMDHENMFWYRQDPGLGLRLIYFSYDVKMKEKGDIPEGYSVSREKKERFSLILESASTNQTSMYLCASSFRDYHNEQFFGPGTRLTVL.

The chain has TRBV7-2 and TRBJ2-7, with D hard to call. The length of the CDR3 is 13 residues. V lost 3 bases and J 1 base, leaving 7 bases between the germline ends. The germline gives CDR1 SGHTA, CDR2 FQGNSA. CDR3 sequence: CASSLIRSYEQYF. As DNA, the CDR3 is TGTGCCAGCAGCTTGATTAGGTCCTACGAGCAGTACTTC.

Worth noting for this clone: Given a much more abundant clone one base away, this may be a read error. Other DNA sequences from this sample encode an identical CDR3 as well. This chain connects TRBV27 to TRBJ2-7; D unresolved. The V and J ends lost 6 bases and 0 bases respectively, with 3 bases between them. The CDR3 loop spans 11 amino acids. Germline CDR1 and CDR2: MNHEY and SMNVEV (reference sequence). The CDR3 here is CASSSSYEQYF. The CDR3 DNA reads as TGTGCCAGCAGCTCCTCCTACGAGCAGTACTTC.

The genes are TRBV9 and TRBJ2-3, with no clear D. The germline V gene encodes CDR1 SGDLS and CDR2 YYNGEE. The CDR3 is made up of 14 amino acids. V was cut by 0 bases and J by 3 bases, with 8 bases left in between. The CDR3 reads CASSVERDTDTQYF. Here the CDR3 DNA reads TGTGCCAGCAGCGTAGAAAGGGATACAGATACGCAGTATTTT.

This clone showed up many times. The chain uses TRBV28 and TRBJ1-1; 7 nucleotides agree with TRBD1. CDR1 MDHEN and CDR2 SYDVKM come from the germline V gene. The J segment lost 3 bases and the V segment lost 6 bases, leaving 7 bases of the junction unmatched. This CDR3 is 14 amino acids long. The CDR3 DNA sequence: TGTGCCAGCAGAGCGGGACAGAGGGACACTGAAGCTTTCTTT. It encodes CASRAGQRDTEAFF.

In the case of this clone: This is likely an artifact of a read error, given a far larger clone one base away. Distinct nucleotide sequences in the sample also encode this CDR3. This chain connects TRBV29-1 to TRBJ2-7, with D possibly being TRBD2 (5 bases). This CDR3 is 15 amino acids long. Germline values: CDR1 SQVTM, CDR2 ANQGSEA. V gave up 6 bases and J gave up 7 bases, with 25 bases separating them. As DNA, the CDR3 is TGCAGCGTAGCCTCGGGGTTTCTCGGGCTTAGGGAGCAGTACTTC. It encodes CSVASGFLGLREQYF.

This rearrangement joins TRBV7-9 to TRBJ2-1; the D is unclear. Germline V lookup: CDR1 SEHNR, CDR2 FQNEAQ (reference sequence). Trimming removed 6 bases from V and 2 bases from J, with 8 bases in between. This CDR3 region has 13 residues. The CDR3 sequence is CASSSGAYNEQFF. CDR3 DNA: TGTGCCAGCAGTTCAGGAGCCTACAATGAGCAGTTCTTC.

The chain's CDR3 is CASSETGTIRGAYEQYF. As DNA, the CDR3 is TGTGCCAGCAGTGAAACAGGGACCATCCGAGGCGCCTACGAGCAGTACTTC. The chain has TRBV25-1 and TRBJ2-5; tentative D call: TRBD1 (6 bases). With the DNA end fitting TRBJ2-7 better, the J assignment may be wrong. The CDR3 loop spans 17 amino acids. Germline assignment: CDR1 MGHDK and CDR2 SYGVNS.

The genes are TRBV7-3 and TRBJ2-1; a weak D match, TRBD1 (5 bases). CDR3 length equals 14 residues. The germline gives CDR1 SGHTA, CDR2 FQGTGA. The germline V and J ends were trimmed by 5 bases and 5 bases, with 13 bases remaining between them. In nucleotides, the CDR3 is TGTGCCAGCAGCCCCTGGGGCAGAGACAATGAGCAGTTCTTC. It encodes CASSPWGRDNEQFF.

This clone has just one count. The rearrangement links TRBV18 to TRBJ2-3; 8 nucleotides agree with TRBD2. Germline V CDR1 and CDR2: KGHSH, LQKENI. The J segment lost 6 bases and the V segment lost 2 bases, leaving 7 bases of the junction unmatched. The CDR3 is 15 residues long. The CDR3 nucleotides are TGTGCCAGCTCACCAGCGGGAGGCGCCGCGGATACGCAGTATTTT. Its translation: CASSPAGGAADTQYF.

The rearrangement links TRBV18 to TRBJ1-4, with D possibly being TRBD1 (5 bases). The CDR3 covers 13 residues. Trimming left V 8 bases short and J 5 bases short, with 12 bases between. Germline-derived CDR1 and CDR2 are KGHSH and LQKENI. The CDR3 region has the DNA TGTGCCAGCGCCGGGGACGGCAATGAAAAACTGTTTTTT. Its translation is CASAGDGNEKLFF. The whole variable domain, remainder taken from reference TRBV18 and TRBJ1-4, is NAGVMQNPRHLVRRRGQEARLRCSPMKGHSHVYWYRQLPEEGLKFMVYLQKENIIDESGMPKERFSAEFPKEGPSILRIQQVVRGDSAAYFCASAGDGNEKLFFGSGTQLSVL.

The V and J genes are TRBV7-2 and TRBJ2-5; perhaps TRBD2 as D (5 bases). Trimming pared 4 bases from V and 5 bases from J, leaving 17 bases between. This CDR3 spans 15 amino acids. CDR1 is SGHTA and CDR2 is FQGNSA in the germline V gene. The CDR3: CASSYPAAASETQYF. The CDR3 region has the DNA TGTGCCAGCAGCTACCCAGCGGCCGCGTCGGAGACCCAGTACTTC. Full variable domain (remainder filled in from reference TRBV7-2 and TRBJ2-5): GAGVSQSPSNKVTEKGKDVELRCDPISGHTALYWYRQSLGQGLEFLIYFQGNSAPDKSGLPSDRFSAERTGGSVSTLTIQRTQQEDSAVYLCASSYPAAASETQYFGPGTRLLVL.

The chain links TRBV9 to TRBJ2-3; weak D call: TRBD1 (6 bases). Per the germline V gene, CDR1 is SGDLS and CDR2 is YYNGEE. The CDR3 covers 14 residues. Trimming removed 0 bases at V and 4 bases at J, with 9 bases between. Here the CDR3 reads CASSVDPGADTQYF. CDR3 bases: TGTGCCAGCAGCGTAGATCCAGGGGCAGATACGCAGTATTTT. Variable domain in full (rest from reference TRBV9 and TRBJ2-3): DSGVTQTPKHLITATGQRVTLRCSPRSGDLSVYWYQQSLDQGLQFLIQYYNGEERAKGNILERFSAQQFPDLHSELNLSSLELGDSALYFCASSVDPGADTQYFGPGTRLTVL.

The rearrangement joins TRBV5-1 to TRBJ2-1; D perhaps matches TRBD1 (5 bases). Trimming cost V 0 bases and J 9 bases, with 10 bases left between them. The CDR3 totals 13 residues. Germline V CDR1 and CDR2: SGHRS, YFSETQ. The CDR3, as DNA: TGCGCCAGCAGCTTGGGGATAAGGGGTGAGCAGTTCTTC. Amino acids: CASSLGIRGEQFF.

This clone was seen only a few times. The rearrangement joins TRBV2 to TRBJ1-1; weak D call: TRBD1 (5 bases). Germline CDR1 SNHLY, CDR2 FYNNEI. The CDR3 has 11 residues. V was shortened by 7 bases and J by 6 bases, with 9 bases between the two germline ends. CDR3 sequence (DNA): TGTGCCAGCACGGGGGTAGCTGAAGCTTTCTTT. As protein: CASTGVAEAFF.

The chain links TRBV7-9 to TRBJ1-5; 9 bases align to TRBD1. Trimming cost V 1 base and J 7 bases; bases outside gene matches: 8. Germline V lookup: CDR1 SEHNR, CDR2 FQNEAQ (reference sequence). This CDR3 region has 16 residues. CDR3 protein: CASSLVKGTGFQPQHF. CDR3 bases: TGTGCCAGCAGCTTAGTAAAAGGGACAGGGTTCCAGCCCCAGCATTTT.

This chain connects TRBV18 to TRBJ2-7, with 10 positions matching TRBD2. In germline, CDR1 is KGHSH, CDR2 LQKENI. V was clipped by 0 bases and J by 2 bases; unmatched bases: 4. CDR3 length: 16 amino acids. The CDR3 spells CASSPPSGRAPYEQYF. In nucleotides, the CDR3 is TGTGCCAGCTCACCACCGAGCGGGAGGGCCCCCTACGAGCAGTACTTC.

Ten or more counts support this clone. This CDR3 is CASSQGRRTDTQYF. The DNA for the CDR3 is TGCGCCAGCAGCCAAGGACGGAGAACAGATACGCAGTATTTT. J is TRBJ2-3 and V is TRBV4-1; no definite D call. The germline V gene has CDR1 MGHRA and CDR2 YSYEKL. The CDR3 is made up of 14 amino acids. Trimming cost V 1 base and J 3 bases, with 8 bases left between them.